This is a list of T cell receptor beta chains from one sample in a study of lymphopenia after photon versus proton radiotherapy. Assay: immunoSEQ multiplex PCR; the TCRdb copy retains only in-frame clones and omits some. Among about 22,000 clones listed, around 89% were seen once. Sequencing was performed on peripheral blood, taken from a patient treated with proton-based radiotherapy. All receptors come from a man at least 80 years old with esophageal cancer. CDR3s include the opening cysteine and the closing phenylalanine or tryptophan. The D gene is left open where the match is weak. The size entry is marked missing in some rows and otherwise reads once, few, many or a size class.

v_gene	j_gene	abundance	d_gene	CDR3nt	CDR3aa
TRBV11-2	TRBJ1-4	.	.	TGTGCCAGCAGCCCACGGCGGGATACAACTAATGAAAAACTGTTTTTT	CASSPRRDTTNEKLFF
TRBV6-6	TRBJ2-6	.	.	TGTGCCAGCAGCGGTACAGGGTTCTCTGGGGCCAACGTCCTGACTTTC	CASSGTGFSGANVLTF
TRBV2	TRBJ2-7	.	.	TGTGCCAGCAGTGACTACGAGCAGTACTTC	CASSDYEQYF
TRBV7-6	TRBJ2-2	.	.	TGTGCCAGCAGCTTAGTGAGGCAGGACGGGTCCGGGGAGCTGTTTTTT	CASSLVRQDGSGELFF
TRBV27	TRBJ2-7	.	.	TGTGCCAGCAGTTTGAAGAGGGGACCCCCCTACGAGCAGTACTTC	CASSLKRGPPYEQYF
TRBV7-9	TRBJ2-1	.	.	TGTGCCAGCAGCCCCCGGGACCGCAATGAGCAGTTCTTC	CASSPRDRNEQFF
TRBV19	TRBJ1-3	.	TRBD1	TGTGCCAGTAGTATAGACCTCGGACAGGGCGGCTCTGGAAACACCATATATTTT	CASSIDLGQGGSGNTIYF
TRBV28	TRBJ2-3	.	.	TGTGCCAGCAGTCCCCCCAACACAGATACGCAGTATTTT	CASSPPNTDTQYF
TRBV27	TRBJ2-7	.	TRBD1	TGTGCCAGCAGTCCCCGGACAGGGGTGCGCTACGAGCAGTACTTC	CASSPRTGVRYEQYF
TRBV7-8	TRBJ1-5	.	TRBD1	TGTGCCAGCAGCCTGGGGACAGGGGATCAGCCCCAGCATTTT	CASSLGTGDQPQHF
TRBV7-3	TRBJ2-2	once	.	TGTGCCAGCAGCTTAAGAGCTTTGGGCACCGGGGAGCTGTTTTTT	CASSLRALGTGELFF
TRBV19	TRBJ2-5	.	TRBD2	TGTGCCAGTAGTGGCGGTGGACTAGCGGGAGAACAAGAGACCCAGTACTTC	CASSGGGLAGEQETQYF
TRBV5-1	TRBJ2-2	.	TRBD1	TGCGCCAGCAGCTTGGAAGGGACAGGGGCTTCCGGGGCCGGGGAGCTGTTTTTT	CASSLEGTGASGAGELFF
TRBV7-8	TRBJ1-2	few	.	TGTGCCAGCAGCTTGGACAGCTTGGGGTATGGCTACACCTTC	CASSLDSLGYGYTF
TRBV4-2	TRBJ1-4	few	TRBD1	TGTGCCAGCAGCCAAGACAGGGGGGAAAAACTGTTTTTT	CASSQDRGEKLFF
TRBV5-8	TRBJ2-3	.	.	TGTGCCAGCAGCTTAGCAATCACAGATACGCAGTATTTT	CASSLAITDTQYF
TRBV4-3	TRBJ2-3	.	.	TGCGCCAGCAGCCAAGATCCCCCCCCTAGCACAGATACGCAGTATTTT	CASSQDPPPSTDTQYF
TRBV7-2	TRBJ1-1	.	.	TGTGCCAGCAGCTCCTTAGATCCGGGGCTTGAAGCTTTCTTT	CASSSLDPGLEAFF
TRBV4-2	TRBJ1-5	.	.	TGTGCCAGCAGCCAAGACGTCGGAGGGGGACTTCAGCCCCAGCATTTT	CASSQDVGGGLQPQHF
TRBV4-1	TRBJ2-3	.	TRBD2	TGCGCCAGCAGCCTCGCGTCCGGGACTAGCGCAGATACGCAGTATTTT	CASSLASGTSADTQYF
TRBV5-8	TRBJ2-4	.	.	TGTGCCAGCAGCACACGGGCCGTCGAAAACATTCAGTACTTC	CASSTRAVENIQYF
TRBV9	TRBJ2-5	few	TRBD2	TGTGCCAGCAGCTTTTCGGGGGGCCAAGAGACCCAGTACTTC	CASSFSGGQETQYF
TRBV5-1	TRBJ2-5	.	TRBD1	TGCGCCAGCAGCTTGGGGGGGACAGGAGAGACCCAGTACTTC	CASSLGGTGETQYF
TRBV18	TRBJ2-1	.	TRBD1	TGTGCCAGCTCACCGACAGGGGGCTCCTACAATGAGCAGTTCTTC	CASSPTGGSYNEQFF
TRBV5-1	TRBJ2-7	.	.	TGCGCCAGCAGCTTGGAAAGGGGCGAGCAGTACTTC	CASSLERGEQYF
TRBV7-2	TRBJ2-7	once	.	TGTGCCAGCAGCCCGCAGAATTCCTACGAGCAGTACTTC	CASSPQNSYEQYF
TRBV19	TRBJ2-1	.	TRBD2	TGTGCCAGTAGTATCTCTAGCGGTTTTTCTCGTGAGCAGTTCTTC	CASSISSGFSREQFF
TRBV27	TRBJ2-7	.	.	TGTGCCAGCAGTTTGGGCAGACACTACGAGCAGTACTTC	CASSLGRHYEQYF
TRBV7-9	TRBJ2-1	.	.	TGTGCCAGCAGCTTAACCAGGGAAGACAATGAGCAGTTCTTC	CASSLTREDNEQFF
TRBV9	TRBJ2-1	.	.	TGTGCCAGCAACCCAGACGCCCCCTACAATGAGCAGTTCTTC	CASNPDAPYNEQFF
TRBV19	TRBJ2-5	once	TRBD2	TGTGCCAGTAGTAGGACTAGCGGCCAAGAGACCCAGTACTTC	CASSRTSGQETQYF
TRBV18	TRBJ1-2	.	TRBD1	TGTGCCAGCTCATCCGGGACAGGAGCTAACTATGGCTACACCTTC	CASSSGTGANYGYTF
TRBV11-3	TRBJ2-1	.	TRBD2	TGTGCCAGCAGCATGGGTGGGGGGGTCCACAATGAGCAGTTCTTC	CASSMGGGVHNEQFF
TRBV2	TRBJ1-1	.	.	TGTGCCACCCAACGCCAGGGGTTGGCTTTCTTT	CATQRQGLAFF
TRBV2	TRBJ2-3	.	.	TGTGCCCTCCGGATAGGGTCTAGCACAGATACGCAGTATTTT	CALRIGSSTDTQYF
TRBV4-3	TRBJ2-2	.	.	TGCGCCAGCAGCCAAGATTGGCAGGGCACCGGGGAGCTGTTTTTT	CASSQDWQGTGELFF
TRBV5-4	TRBJ1-2	.	.	TGTGCCAGCAGCAGGGACACGACCTATGGCTACACCTTC	CASSRDTTYGYTF
TRBV5-4	TRBJ2-1	.	TRBD2	TGTGCCAGCAGCACGAAGCGGGATAGTCAGTTCTTC	CASSTKRDSQFF
TRBV4-1	TRBJ1-1	.	.	TGCGCCAGCAGCCAAGATACGGGGGCAGGAACTGAAGCTTTCTTT	CASSQDTGAGTEAFF
TRBV2	TRBJ2-7	.	TRBD1	TGTGCCAGCAGTGCAGGGACAGGCACCGAGCAGTACTTC	CASSAGTGTEQYF
TRBV18	TRBJ1-3	few	.	TGTGCCAGCTCACCAAATCCAGGGGATTGGAACACCATATATTTT	CASSPNPGDWNTIYF
TRBV25-1	TRBJ1-1	.	TRBD1	TGTGCCAGCAGTGACCCAGGGGGCGCTCGGAACACTGAAGCTTTCTTT	CASSDPGGARNTEAFF
TRBV6-1	TRBJ2-1	.	.	TGTGCCAGCAGTCTGATACCCTACAATGAGCAGTTCTTC	CASSLIPYNEQFF
TRBV25-1	TRBJ2-7	few	.	TGTGCCAGCAGTGACCTGCTCGAGGAGCAGTACTTC	CASSDLLEEQYF
TRBV19	TRBJ2-5	.	.	TGTGCCAGTAGTACCCGGCCGCGGGAGACCCAGTACTTC	CASSTRPRETQYF
TRBV7-2	TRBJ1-3	.	.	TGTGCCAGCGGCGTCAGCTTCTCTGGAAACACCATATATTTT	CASGVSFSGNTIYF
TRBV5-4	TRBJ2-7	.	.	TGTGCCAGCAGCCAGAGTGGAGGGGAAACCTACGAGCAGTACTTC	CASSQSGGETYEQYF
TRBV6-5	TRBJ2-1	.	.	TGTGCCAGCAGATTACAGGCTGGAGAGGGCAATGAGCAGTTCTTC	CASRLQAGEGNEQFF